This T cell receptor (beta chain) was identified in a study of Graves' ophthalmopathy and Graves' hyperthyroidism. This CDR3 is 15 amino acids long. The germline V gene encodes CDR1 MNHEY and CDR2 SVGAGI. J gave up 2 bases and V 4 bases, and 1 base lay outside the gene matches. This clonotype has ten or more counts. Amplification of the TCR beta CDR3 regions used RNA transcripts (as template). Second-round multiplex PCR followed a first-round RT-PCR using HTBI primers. TCRdb itself ran the multiplex PCR reads through MiXCR, one entry per CDR3 protein. The data hold about 420,000 distinct CDR3 sequences, with roughly 21% observed a single time.

This chain uses TRBV6-5 with TRBJ1-5, with TRBD1 matching over 11 bases. The sequence was collected from a woman younger than 30 with stable Graves' hyperthyroidism. Sample: peripheral blood. CDR3 bases: TGTGCCAGCAGTTGGACAGGGGGCGGCAATCAGCCCCAGCATTTT. Translated: CASSWTGGGNQPQHF.